The clone carrying this T cell receptor beta chain was seen more than once but under ten times. Its antigen is not identified. TCRdb re-derived calls from the reads in MiXCR, one entry per CDR3 protein. The data contain hundreds of thousands of distinct CDR3 sequences, approximately 31% of them seen just once; the ten biggest clones take up over 10%. This sample stems from a study of T cell repertoires in cytomegalovirus infection. V lost 3 bases to trimming and J lost 5 bases, with 14 bases between them. Germline V CDR1 and CDR2: SNHLY, FYNNEI. The CDR3 is made up of 14 amino acids. The origin of this receptor is a human donor in good health (CMV status not recorded). Some clones in this sample may be carry-over from other donors' samples. This chain joins TRBV2 and TRBJ2-7, with D unclear. The sequencing used cultured CD8+ T cells from PBMCs, collected from culture after CMV antigen stimulation. CDR3 sequence reads: CASSEAGVSHEQYF. The CDR3 nucleotides read TGTGCCAGCAGTGAGGCTGGGGTGTCCCACGAGCAGTACTTC.